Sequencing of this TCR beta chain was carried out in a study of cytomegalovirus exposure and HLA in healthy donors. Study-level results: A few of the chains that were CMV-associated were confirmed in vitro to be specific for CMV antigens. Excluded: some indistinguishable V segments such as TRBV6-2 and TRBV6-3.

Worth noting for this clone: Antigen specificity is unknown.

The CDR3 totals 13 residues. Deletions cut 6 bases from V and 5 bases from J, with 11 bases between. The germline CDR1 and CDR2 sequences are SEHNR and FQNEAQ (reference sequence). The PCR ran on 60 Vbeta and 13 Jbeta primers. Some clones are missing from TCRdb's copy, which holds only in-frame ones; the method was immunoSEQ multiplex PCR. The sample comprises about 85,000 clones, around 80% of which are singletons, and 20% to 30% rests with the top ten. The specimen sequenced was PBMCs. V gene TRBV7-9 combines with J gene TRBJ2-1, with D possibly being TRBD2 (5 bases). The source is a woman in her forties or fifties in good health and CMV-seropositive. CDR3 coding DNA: TGTGCCAGCAGGTCGGGATTCAACAATGAGCAGTTCTTC. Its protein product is CASRSGFNNEQFF.